The 14 T cell receptor beta chains below all came from one sample that was sequenced in a study of technical replicates of blood from a handful of donors. Sequenced by immunoSEQ multiplex PCR; TCRdb stores in-frame clones only, minus some. The profile covers roughly 68,000 clones, with around nine tenths appearing a single time and about 5.1% taken by the ten largest. Sequencing was done on a sample of PBMCs. The source is a human donor in good health. Some clones in this sample may be carry-over from other donors' samples.

The V gene is TRBV6-5, the J gene TRBJ2-6; D is possibly TRBD1 (5 bases). This CDR3 contains 15 residues. Trimming removed 6 bases at V and 0 bases at J, with 9 bases between. Germline assignment: CDR1 MNHEY and CDR2 SVGAGI. The CDR3 DNA sequence: TGTGCCAGCAGCGGACATCCCTCTGGGGCCAACGTCCTGACTTTC. Protein product: CASSGHPSGANVLTF.

The V call is TRBV29-1, the J call TRBJ2-1, with 8 positions matching TRBD1. The CDR3 is 14 residues long. With V trimmed by 6 bases and J by 9 bases, 13 bases remained unmatched. Germline values: CDR1 SQVTM, CDR2 ANQGSEA. The CDR3 sequence is CSVGSGTGRGEQFF. The CDR3 bases are TGCAGCGTGGGCTCCGGGACAGGCCGTGGTGAGCAGTTCTTC.

The CDR3 here is CSVTLEYEQYF. The CDR3 DNA is TGCAGCGTCACCTTAGAATACGAGCAGTACTTC. The chain is built from TRBV29-1 and TRBJ2-7, with D unclear. The germline V and J ends were trimmed by 6 bases and 4 bases, with 10 bases remaining between them. Looked up from germline, CDR1 is SQVTM and CDR2 is ANQGSEA. This CDR3 region has 11 residues.

The chain combines TRBV5-1 with TRBJ1-4; a weak D match, TRBD1 (6 bases). The CDR3 has 15 residues. The V gene's germline CDR1 is SGHRS and CDR2 YFSETQ. The germline V and J ends were trimmed by 4 bases and 6 bases, with 16 bases remaining between them. CDR3 loop: CASSRRGGADEKLFF. Written as DNA, the CDR3 is TGCGCCAGCAGCCGAAGGGGGGGCGCGGATGAAAAACTGTTTTTT. Using reference TRBV5-1 and TRBJ1-4 for the parts outside the CDR3, the full variable domain is KAGVTQTPRYLIKTRGQQVTLSCSPISGHRSVSWYQQTPGQGLQFLFEYFSETQRNKGNFPGRFSGRQFSNSRSEMNVSTLELGDSALYLCASSRRGGADEKLFFGSGTQLSVL.

The chain has TRBV4-1 and TRBJ2-6, with TRBD1 identical over 9 bases. After removal of 1 base from V and 0 bases from J, the junction contained 7 bases not matched to a gene. This CDR3 is 19 amino acids long. The V gene's germline CDR1 is MGHRA and CDR2 YSYEKL. The CDR3 DNA is TGCGCCAGCAGCCAAGCTAGAGGACAGGGGACCTCTGGGGCCAACGTCCTGACTTTC. Its protein product is CASSQARGQGTSGANVLTF.

The V and J genes are TRBV2 and TRBJ2-1; 14 bases fit TRBD2. Germline V gene sequence: CDR1 SNHLY, CDR2 FYNNEI. V gave up 9 bases and J gave up 10 bases; unmatched junction bases: 8. This CDR3 has 14 amino acids. The CDR3 loop reads CASRLAGGSWEQFF. CDR3 sequence (DNA): TGTGCCAGTAGACTAGCGGGGGGGAGTTGGGAGCAGTTCTTC. Full variable domain (remainder filled in from reference TRBV2 and TRBJ2-1): EPEVTQTPSHQVTQMGQEVILRCVPISNHLYFYWYRQILGQKVEFLVSFYNNEISEKSEIFDDQFSVERPDGSNFTLKIRSTKLEDSAMYFCASRLAGGSWEQFFGPGTRLTVL.

The chain recombines TRBV18 with TRBJ1-1; no clear D. Germline CDR1 reads KGHSH; CDR2 reads LQKENI. Deletions cut 3 bases from V and 0 bases from J, with 8 bases between. CDR3 length equals 14 residues. In nucleotides, the CDR3 is TGTGCCAGCTCACCCCTTATAATGAACACTGAAGCTTTCTTT. Translating it yields CASSPLIMNTEAFF.

V is TRBV12-5 and J is TRBJ1-2, with a weak D call TRBD1 (5 bases). Trimming took 6 bases from V and 5 from J, leaving 13 bases between them. CDR1 is LGHNT, CDR2 FRNRAP, per germline. The CDR3 runs to 13 residues. CDR3 sequence reads: CASGGPNQYGYTF. The CDR3 DNA is TGTGCTAGTGGGGGGCCAAACCAGTATGGCTACACCTTC.

The CDR3: CASSHTGTSFLADTQYF. The CDR3 region has the DNA TGTGCCAGCAGCCACACCGGGACTAGCTTTTTAGCCGATACGCAGTATTTT. The chain joins TRBV5-6 to TRBJ2-3; 9 positions agree with TRBD2. Germline lookup yields CDR1 SGHDT and CDR2 YYEEEE. The junction had 15 bases not matched to a gene; V was cut back by 4 bases and J by 6 bases. The CDR3 has 17 amino acids. Variable domain in full (rest from reference TRBV5-6 and TRBJ2-3): DAGVTQSPTHLIKTRGQQVTLRCSPKSGHDTVSWYQQALGQGPQFIFQYYEEEERQRGNFPDRFSGHQFPNYSSELNVNALLLGDSALYLCASSHTGTSFLADTQYFGPGTRLTVL.

This clone was recorded only once. This sequence joins TRBV10-3 and TRBJ1-5, with a weak D call TRBD1 (5 bases). The V and J ends lost 10 bases and 0 bases respectively, with 10 bases between them. The V gene's germline CDR1 is ENHRY and CDR2 SYGVKD. The CDR3 sequence is 13 residues long. DNA for the CDR3: TGTGCCAGTCAAGGGGCTAGCAATCAGCCCCAGCATTTT. This sequence encodes CASQGASNQPQHF.

The chain combines TRBV5-1 with TRBJ2-7; D is unclear. Looked up from germline, CDR1 is SGHRS and CDR2 is YFSETQ. The CDR3 length is 16 residues. V was cut by 0 bases and J by 0 bases, with 13 bases left in between. CDR3 DNA sequence: TGCGCCAGCAGCTTGGCGCGGCGTCTGAACTCCTACGAGCAGTACTTC. It encodes CASSLARRLNSYEQYF. The full variable domain, in which reference TRBV5-1 and TRBJ2-7 provide the parts outside the CDR3, is KAGVTQTPRYLIKTRGQQVTLSCSPISGHRSVSWYQQTPGQGLQFLFEYFSETQRNKGNFPGRFSGRQFSNSRSEMNVSTLELGDSALYLCASSLARRLNSYEQYFGPGTRLTVT.

This clone was picked up one time. The V call is TRBV4-3, the J call TRBJ2-5, with D maybe TRBD1 (6 bases). The germline gives CDR1 LGHNA, CDR2 YSLEER. Deletions cut 1 base from V and 6 bases from J, with 12 bases between. CDR3 length: 14 residues. CDR3 amino acids: CASSQGGRGQTQYF. CDR3 DNA: TGCGCCAGCAGCCAAGGGGGGCGCGGACAGACCCAGTACTTC.

This clone showed up just once. The chain is built from TRBV5-3 and TRBJ1-3; 7 bases line up with TRBD1. TRBV5-3 is an open reading frame, and its role is uncertain. Trimming at V came to 4 bases and at J to 0 bases, leaving 4 bases not matched to a gene. The CDR3 covers 15 residues. The CDR3 coding sequence is TGTGCCAGAAGCGGGGACAGTACCTCTGGAAACACCATATATTTT. Amino acid sequence: CARSGDSTSGNTIYF.

Only a few counts were recorded for this clone. The J gene is TRBJ1-1, the V gene TRBV5-1; 9 bases line up with TRBD1. The CDR3 is 14 residues long. Unmatched junction bases numbered 5, after V lost 3 bases and J lost 5 bases. Per the germline V gene, CDR1 is SGHRS and CDR2 is YFSETQ. In DNA, the CDR3 is TGCGCCAGCAGCTGGGGACAGGGAGGAACTGAAGCTTTCTTT. Protein product: CASSWGQGGTEAFF.